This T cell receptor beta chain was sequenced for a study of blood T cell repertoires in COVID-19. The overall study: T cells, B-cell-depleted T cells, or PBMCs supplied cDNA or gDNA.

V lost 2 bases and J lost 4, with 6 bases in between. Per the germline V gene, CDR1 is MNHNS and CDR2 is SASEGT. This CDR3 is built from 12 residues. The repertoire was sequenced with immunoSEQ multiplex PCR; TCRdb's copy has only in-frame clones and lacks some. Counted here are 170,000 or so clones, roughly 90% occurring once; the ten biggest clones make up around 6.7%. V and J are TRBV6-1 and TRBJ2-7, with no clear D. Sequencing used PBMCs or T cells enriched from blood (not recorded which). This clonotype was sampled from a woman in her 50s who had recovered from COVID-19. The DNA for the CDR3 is TGTGCCAGCAGTGAAACCGAGTACGAGCAGTACTTC. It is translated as CASSETEYEQYF.